This T cell receptor beta chain is drawn from a study of vaccination effects on CD4 cells after COVID-19. Repertoires were generated with immunoSEQ multiplex PCR, while TCRdb's copy carries only in-frame clones and drops some. The sample records fewer than 80,000 clones, over 70% being singletons. ViraFEST assay sequencing came after antigen-specific CD4+ T cells were expanded with viral peptide pools. The authors isolated CD4+ T cells after around 11 days of culture. Participants were vaccinated with two doses of either the BNT162b2 or mRNA-1273 vaccine. Among the vaccine recipients, none had a prior SARS-CoV-2 infection, and nucleocapsid antibodies were negative. This CDR3 spans 13 amino acids. Germline CDR1 is WNHNN and CDR2 is SYGVQD (reference sequence). V lost 6 bases and J lost 6, with 14 bases in between. This clone was detected once. Its antigen is currently unknown.

The rearrangement uses TRBV10-1 and TRBJ1-1, with D perhaps TRBD1 (6 bases). This receptor was identified in a human donor who received a COVID-19 vaccine. This specimen was CD4+ T cells from PBMCs cultured with HCoV-229E spike peptides, taken after COVID-19 vaccination. The CDR3 DNA is TGCGCCAGCAGGGAATCAGGGGCCCCTGAAGCTTTCTTT. Translated, it gives CASRESGAPEAFF.